This T cell receptor (beta chain) was recorded in a study of cytomegalovirus exposure and HLA in healthy donors. General study results and limits: Several of the most significant clusters appeared, in a later analysis, to be linked to common viral pathogens. The Asian-associated ancestry cluster reportedly had fewer N-insertions than the approximately 690-donor mean in a later analysis. A link between a missense DCLRE1C variant and TCR beta V- and J-gene trimming emerged from a later analysis.

It was healthy bone marrow donors who served as donors. Of note for this clone: Its matching antigen is unknown.

Primers for the PCR totalled 60 Vbeta and 13 Jbeta. The repertoire was sequenced with immunoSEQ multiplex PCR; TCRdb's copy has only in-frame clones and lacks some. The profile shows tens of thousands of clones, around 80% of them singletons. The germline V gene encodes CDR1 MRHNA and CDR2 SNTAGT. V lost 2 bases and J lost 5; bases outside the gene matches: 5. This CDR3 comprises 16 residues. The sequence derives from a male donor in good health and CMV-seropositive. Sequenced input: PBMCs. The gene calls are TRBV6-4 and TRBJ2-5; 13 bases agree with TRBD2. CDR3 sequence: CASSDPTSGGAETQYF. The DNA of the CDR3 is TGTGCCAGCAGTGACCCAACTAGCGGGGGGGCCGAGACCCAGTACTTC.